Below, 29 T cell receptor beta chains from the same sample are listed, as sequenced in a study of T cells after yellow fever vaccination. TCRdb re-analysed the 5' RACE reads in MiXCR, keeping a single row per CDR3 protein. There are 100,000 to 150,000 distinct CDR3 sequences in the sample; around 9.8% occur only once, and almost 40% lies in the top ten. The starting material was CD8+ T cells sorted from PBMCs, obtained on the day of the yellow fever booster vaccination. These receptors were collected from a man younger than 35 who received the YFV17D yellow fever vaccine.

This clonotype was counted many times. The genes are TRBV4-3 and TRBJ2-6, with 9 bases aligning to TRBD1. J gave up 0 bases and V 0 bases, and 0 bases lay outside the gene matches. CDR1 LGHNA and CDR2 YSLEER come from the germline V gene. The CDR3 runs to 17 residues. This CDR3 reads CASSQETGGSGANVLTF. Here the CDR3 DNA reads TGCGCCAGCAGCCAAGAGACAGGGGGCTCTGGGGCCAACGTCCTGACTTTC.

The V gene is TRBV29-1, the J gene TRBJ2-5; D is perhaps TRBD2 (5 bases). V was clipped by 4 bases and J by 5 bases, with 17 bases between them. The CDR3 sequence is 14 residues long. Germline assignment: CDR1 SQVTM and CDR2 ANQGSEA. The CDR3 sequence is CSVVGKEAAETQYF. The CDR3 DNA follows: TGCAGCGTTGTTGGGAAGGAGGCGGCGGAGACCCAGTACTTC.

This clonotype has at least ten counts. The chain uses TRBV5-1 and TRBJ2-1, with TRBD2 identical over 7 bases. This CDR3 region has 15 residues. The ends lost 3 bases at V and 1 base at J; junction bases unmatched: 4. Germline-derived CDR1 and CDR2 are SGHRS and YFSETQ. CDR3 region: CASSSSGVSYNEQFF. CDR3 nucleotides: TGCGCCAGCAGCTCGAGCGGGGTTTCCTACAATGAGCAGTTCTTC.

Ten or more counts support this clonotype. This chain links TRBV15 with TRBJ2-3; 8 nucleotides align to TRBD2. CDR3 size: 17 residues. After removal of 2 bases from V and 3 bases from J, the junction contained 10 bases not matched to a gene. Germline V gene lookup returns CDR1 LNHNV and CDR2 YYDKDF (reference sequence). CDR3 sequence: CATSRRSGVLPTDTQYF. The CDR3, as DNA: TGTGCCACCAGCAGACGTAGCGGGGTTCTCCCAACAGATACGCAGTATTTT.

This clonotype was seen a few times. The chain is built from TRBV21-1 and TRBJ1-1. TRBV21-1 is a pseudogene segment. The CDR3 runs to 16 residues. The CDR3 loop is CASSLPGPNTNTEAFF. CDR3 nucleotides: TGTGCCAGCAGCTTACCGGGCCCGAACACGAACACTGAAGCTTTCTTT.

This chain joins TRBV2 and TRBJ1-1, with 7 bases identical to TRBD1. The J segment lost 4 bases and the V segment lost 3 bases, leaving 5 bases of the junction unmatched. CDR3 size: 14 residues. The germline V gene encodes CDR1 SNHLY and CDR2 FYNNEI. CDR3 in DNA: TGTGCCAGCAGTGATTTGGCAGGGGGCACTGAAGCTTTCTTT. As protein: CASSDLAGGTEAFF.

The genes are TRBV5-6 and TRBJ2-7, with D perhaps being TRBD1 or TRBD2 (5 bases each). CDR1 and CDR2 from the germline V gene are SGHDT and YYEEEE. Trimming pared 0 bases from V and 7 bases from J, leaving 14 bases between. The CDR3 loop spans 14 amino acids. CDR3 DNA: TGTGCCAGCAGCTTGGTCGGGGCCCCGGGGGAGCAGTACGTC. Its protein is CASSLVGAPGEQYV.

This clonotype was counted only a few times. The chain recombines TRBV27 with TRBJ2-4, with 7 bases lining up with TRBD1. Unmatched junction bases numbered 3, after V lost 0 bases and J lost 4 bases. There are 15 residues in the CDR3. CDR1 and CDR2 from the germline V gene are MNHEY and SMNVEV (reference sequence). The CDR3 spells CASSLSTGQKNIQYF. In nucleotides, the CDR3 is TGTGCCAGCAGTTTATCGACAGGGCAAAAAAACATTCAGTACTTC.

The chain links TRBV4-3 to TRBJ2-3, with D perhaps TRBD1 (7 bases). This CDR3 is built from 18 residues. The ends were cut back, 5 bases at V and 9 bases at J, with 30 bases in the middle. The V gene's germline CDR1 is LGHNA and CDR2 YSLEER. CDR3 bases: TGCGCCAGCAGCTCCGAAGGGGGCCGGGACGCCACACGGGGGACGCAGTATTTT. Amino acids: CASSSEGGRDATRGTQYF.

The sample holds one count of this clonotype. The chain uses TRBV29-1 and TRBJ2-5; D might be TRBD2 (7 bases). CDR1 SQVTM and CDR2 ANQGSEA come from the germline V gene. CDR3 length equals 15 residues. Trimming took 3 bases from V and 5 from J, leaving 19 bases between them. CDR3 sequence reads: CSVDGGGASFETQYF. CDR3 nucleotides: TGCAGCGTTGACGGTGGGGGGGCTTCCTTTGAGACCCAGTACTTC.

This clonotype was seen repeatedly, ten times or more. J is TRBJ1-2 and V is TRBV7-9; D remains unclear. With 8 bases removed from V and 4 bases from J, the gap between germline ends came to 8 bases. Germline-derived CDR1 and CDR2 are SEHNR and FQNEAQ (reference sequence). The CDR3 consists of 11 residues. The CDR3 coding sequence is TGTGCCAGCGGAGGCGGCTATGGCTACACCTTC. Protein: CASGGGYGYTF. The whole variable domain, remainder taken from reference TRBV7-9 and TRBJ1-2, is DTGVSQNPRHKITKRGQNVTFRCDPISEHNRLYWYRQTLGQGPEFLTYFQNEAQLEKSRLLSDRFSAERPKGSFSTLEIQRTEQGDSAMYLCASGGGYGYTFGSGTRLTVV.

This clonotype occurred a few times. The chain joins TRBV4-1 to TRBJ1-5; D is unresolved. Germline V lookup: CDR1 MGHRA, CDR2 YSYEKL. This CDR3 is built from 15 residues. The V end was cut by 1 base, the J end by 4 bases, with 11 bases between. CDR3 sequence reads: CASSQGSLGNQPQHF. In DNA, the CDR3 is TGCGCCAGCAGCCAAGGGTCACTAGGAAATCAGCCCCAGCATTTT.

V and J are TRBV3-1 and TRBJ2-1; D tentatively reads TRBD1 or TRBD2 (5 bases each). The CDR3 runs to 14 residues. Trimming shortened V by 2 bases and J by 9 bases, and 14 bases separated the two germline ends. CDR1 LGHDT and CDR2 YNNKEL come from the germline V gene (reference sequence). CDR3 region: CASSQWVGAGEQFF. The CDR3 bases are TGTGCCAGCAGCCAATGGGTCGGGGCCGGTGAGCAGTTCTTC.

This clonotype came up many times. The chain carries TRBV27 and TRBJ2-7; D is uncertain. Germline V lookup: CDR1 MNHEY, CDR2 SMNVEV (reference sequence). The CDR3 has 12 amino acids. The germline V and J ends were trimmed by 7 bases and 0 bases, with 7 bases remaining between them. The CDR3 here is CASMGSSYEQYV. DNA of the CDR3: TGTGCCAGCATGGGCAGCTCCTACGAGCAGTACGTC.

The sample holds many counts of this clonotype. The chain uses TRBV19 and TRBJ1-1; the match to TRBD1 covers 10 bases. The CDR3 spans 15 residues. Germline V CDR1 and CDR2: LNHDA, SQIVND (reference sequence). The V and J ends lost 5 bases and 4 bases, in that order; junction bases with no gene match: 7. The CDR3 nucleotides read TGTGCCAGTAGTTTGACAGGGGGCATGGGCACTGAAGCTTTCTTT. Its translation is CASSLTGGMGTEAFF.

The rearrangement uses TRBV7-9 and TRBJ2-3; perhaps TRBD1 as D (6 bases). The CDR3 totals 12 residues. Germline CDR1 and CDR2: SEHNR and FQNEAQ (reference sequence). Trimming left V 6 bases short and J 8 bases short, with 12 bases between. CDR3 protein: CASRARGGTQYF. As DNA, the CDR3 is TGTGCCAGCAGAGCCCGAGGGGGTACGCAGTATTTT.

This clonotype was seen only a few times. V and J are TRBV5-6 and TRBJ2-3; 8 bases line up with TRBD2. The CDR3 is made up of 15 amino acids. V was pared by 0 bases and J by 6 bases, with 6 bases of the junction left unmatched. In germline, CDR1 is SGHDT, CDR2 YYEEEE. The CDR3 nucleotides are TGTGCCAGCAGCTTGGCTCGGGGGGGCCGGGATACGCAGTATTTT. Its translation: CASSLARGGRDTQYF.

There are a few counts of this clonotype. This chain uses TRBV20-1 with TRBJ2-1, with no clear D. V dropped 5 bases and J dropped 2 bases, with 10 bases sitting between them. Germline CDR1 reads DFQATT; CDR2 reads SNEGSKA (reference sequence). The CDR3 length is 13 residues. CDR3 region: CSASSVPYNEQFF. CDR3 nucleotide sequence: TGCAGTGCTTCTAGTGTCCCCTACAATGAGCAGTTCTTC.

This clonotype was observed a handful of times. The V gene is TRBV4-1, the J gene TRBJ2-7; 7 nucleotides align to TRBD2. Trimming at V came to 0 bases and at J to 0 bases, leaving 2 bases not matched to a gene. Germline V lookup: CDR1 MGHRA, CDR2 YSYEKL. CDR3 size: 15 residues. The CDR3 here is CASSQDGGSSYEQYF. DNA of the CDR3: TGCGCCAGCAGCCAAGACGGGGGGAGCTCCTACGAGCAGTACTTC.

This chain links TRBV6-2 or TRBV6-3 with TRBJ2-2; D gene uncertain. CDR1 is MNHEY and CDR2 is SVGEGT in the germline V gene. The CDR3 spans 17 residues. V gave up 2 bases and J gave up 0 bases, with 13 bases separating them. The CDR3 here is CASSYDFTQTNTGELFF. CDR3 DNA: TGTGCCAGCAGTTACGATTTCACCCAGACGAACACCGGGGAGCTGTTTTTT.

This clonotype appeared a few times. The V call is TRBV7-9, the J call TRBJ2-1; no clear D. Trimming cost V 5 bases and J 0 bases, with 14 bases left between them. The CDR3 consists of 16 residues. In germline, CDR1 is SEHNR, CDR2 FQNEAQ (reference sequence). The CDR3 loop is CASSPLVASSYNEQFF. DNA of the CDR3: TGTGCCAGCAGCCCTTTAGTGGCGAGCTCCTACAATGAGCAGTTCTTC.

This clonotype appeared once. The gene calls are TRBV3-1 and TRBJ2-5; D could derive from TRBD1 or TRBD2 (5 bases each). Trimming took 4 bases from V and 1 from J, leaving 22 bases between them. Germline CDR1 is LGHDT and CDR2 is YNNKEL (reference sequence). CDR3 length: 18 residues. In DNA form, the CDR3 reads TGTGCCAGCAGCCCCGACAACTACTACGCCGGGACCCAAGAGACCCAGTACTTC. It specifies CASSPDNYYAGTQETQYF.

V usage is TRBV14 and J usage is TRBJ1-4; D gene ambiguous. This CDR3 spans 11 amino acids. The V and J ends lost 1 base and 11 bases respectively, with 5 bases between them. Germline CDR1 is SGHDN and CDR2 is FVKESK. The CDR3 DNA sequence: TGTGCCAGCAGCCAAGGCCGGAAACTGTTTTTT. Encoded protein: CASSQGRKLFF.

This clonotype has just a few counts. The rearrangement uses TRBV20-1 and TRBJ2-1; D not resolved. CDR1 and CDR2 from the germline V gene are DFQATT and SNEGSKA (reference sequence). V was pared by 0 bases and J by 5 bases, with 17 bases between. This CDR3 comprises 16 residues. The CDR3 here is CSARDGFRQINNEQFF. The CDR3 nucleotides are TGCAGTGCTAGAGATGGTTTCCGCCAGATTAACAATGAGCAGTTCTTC.

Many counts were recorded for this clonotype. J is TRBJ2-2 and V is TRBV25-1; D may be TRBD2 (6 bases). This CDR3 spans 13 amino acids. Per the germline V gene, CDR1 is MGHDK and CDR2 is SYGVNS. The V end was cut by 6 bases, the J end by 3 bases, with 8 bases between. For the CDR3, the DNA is TGTGCCAGCAGCGGGAGATACACCGGGGAGCTGTTTTTT. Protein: CASSGRYTGELFF.

CDR3 loop: CASSLRSWGNQPQHF. CDR3 DNA sequence: TGTGCCAGTTCGCTTAGGTCCTGGGGGAATCAGCCCCAGCATTTT. The chain employs TRBV19 and TRBJ1-5; weak D call: TRBD1 (5 bases). The CDR3 has 15 residues. Germline V gene sequence: CDR1 LNHDA, CDR2 SQIVND (reference sequence). Trimming shortened V by 8 bases and J by 4 bases, and 18 bases separated the two germline ends.

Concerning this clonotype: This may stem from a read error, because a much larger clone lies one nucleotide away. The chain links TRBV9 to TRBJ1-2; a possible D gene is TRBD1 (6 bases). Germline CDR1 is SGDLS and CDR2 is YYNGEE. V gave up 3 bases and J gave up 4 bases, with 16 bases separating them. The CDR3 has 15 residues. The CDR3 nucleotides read TGTGCCAGCAGCGCGGACAGCTCTGTTAGCTATGGCTACACCTTC. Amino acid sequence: CASSADSSVSYGYTF.

The CDR3, as DNA: TGTGCCAGCAGCTTCTCCCCAGTAGGGAATTCACCCCTCCACTTT. Encoded protein: CASSFSPVGNSPLHF. The chain couples TRBV11-2 to TRBJ1-6; no definite D call. CDR1 and CDR2 (germline): SGHAT, FQNNGV. The V gene lost 3 bases and the J gene lost 7 bases, with 13 bases spanning the gap. The CDR3 spans 15 residues.

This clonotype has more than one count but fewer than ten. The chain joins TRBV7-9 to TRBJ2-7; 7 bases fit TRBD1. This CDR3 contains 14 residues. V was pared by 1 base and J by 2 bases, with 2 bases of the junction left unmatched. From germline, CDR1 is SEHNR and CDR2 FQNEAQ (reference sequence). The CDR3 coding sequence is TGTGCCAGCAGCTTAGGGGACAGCACCTACGAGCAGTACTTC. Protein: CASSLGDSTYEQYF.